Given below is one TCR beta chain in context. The sample belongs to a study of cytomegalovirus exposure and HLA in healthy donors. Repertoires were generated with immunoSEQ multiplex PCR, while TCRdb's copy carries only in-frame clones and drops some. The sample holds 65,000 to 75,000 clones, 94% seen once. V was shortened by 2 bases and J by 3 bases, with 16 bases between the two germline ends. The CDR3 length is 16 residues. Germline values: CDR1 MDHEN, CDR2 SYDVKM. Sequences were obtained from PBMCs. The chain combines TRBV28 with TRBJ1-1; a weak D match, TRBD1 (5 bases). The clonotype originates from a woman in her late teens or twenties in good health and CMV-seropositive. CDR3 nucleotides: TGTGCCAGCAGTTTAATCCGGAGGGGCAGGGACACTGAAGCTTTCTTT. Its translation is CASSLIRRGRDTEAFF. The complete variable domain, with remaining parts taken from reference TRBV28 and TRBJ1-1, reads DVKVTQSSRYLVKRTGEKVFLECVQDMDHENMFWYRQDPGLGLRLIYFSYDVKMKEKGDIPEGYSVSREKKERFSLILESASTNQTSMYLCASSLIRRGRDTEAFFGQGTRLTVV.